This T cell receptor (beta chain) originates from a study of metastatic and nonmetastatic thyroid tumors. On the study more broadly: Repertoires from malignant and benign thyroid patients were compared across blood and tumor or nodule tissue.

This clone is categorized as medium-sized. The antigen is unknown. Study-wide findings and caveats: Reports indicated that malignant thyroid tumors showed significantly higher TCR beta diversity than benign nodules did, in blood and tumor.

Authors' data handling: A classifier for distant metastasis in papillary thyroid cancer was constructed using CDR3 differences observed across clinicopathological groups. With MiXCR, TCRdb called clones anew from the PCR reads. The V and J calls, along with clone size, are taken from TCRdb and not from the paper's own processing. The data contain some 22,000 clones, over 9.5% of them singletons. No treatment of any kind had been given to any patient before thyroid surgery. The CDR3 sequence is 15 residues long. V lost 4 bases and J 3 bases, leaving 12 bases between the germline ends. Looked up from germline, CDR1 is MNHNS and CDR2 is SASEGT.

V is TRBV6-1 and J is TRBJ2-2, with D tentatively TRBD1 or TRBD2 (5 bases each). This receptor was taken from a female donor with papillary thyroid cancer or a benign thyroid nodule (not recorded which). Some clones in this sample may be carry-over from other donors' samples. Sequenced: blood. CDR3 nucleotide sequence: TGTGCCAGCAGTGTCCAGGGACCGGACACCGGGGAGCTGTTTTTT. It yields the protein CASSVQGPDTGELFF.